This is a list of T cell receptor beta chains from one sample in a study of spatial heterogeneity in lung cancer. TCRdb re-derived calls from the 5' RACE reads in MiXCR, one entry per CDR3 protein. The sample lists 16,000 or so distinct CDR3 sequences; 5.7% were seen once. This specimen was lung tumor tissue, taken at surgery. These receptors came from a female donor with early-stage non-small cell lung cancer. Each CDR3 is given with its conserved first and last residue. D genes are given only for firm matches. Not every row has a clone size; where given, it reads once, few, many or a size class.

V	length	size	D	J	CDR3	DNA
TRBV6-1	13	many	NA	TRBJ2-5	CASGAGPPGTQYF	TGTGCCAGCGGCGCGGGGCCGCCTGGGACCCAGTACTTC
TRBV20-1	14	many	NA	TRBJ1-2	CSARTQTGLYGYTF	TGCAGTGCCCGCACCCAGACAGGACTCTATGGCTACACCTTC
TRBV7-9	16	many	NA	TRBJ2-2	CASSLGLAEAPGELFF	TGTGCCAGCAGCTTGGGTCTAGCCGAGGCTCCCGGGGAGCTGTTTTTT
TRBV7-9	14	many	TRBD2	TRBJ2-1	CASSLGAGVNEQFF	TGTGCCAGCAGCTTAGGAGCGGGAGTGAATGAGCAGTTCTTC
TRBV28	15	many	NA	TRBJ2-3	CASSLNPTKTDTQYF	TGTGCCAGCAGCCTGAACCCCACCAAAACAGATACGCAGTATTTT
TRBV7-2	15	many	NA	TRBJ2-7	CASSSGRPRSYEQYF	TGTGCCAGCAGTTCGGGAAGGCCGCGCTCCTACGAGCAGTACTTC
TRBV28	13	many	TRBD2	TRBJ2-5	CVSGSSYRETQYF	TGTGTTAGCGGGAGTTCATACCGGGAGACCCAGTACTTC
TRBV30	16	NA	NA	TRBJ2-5	CAWSVRPHPTQETQYF	TGTGCCTGGAGTGTACGGCCTCACCCCACCCAAGAGACCCAGTACTTC
TRBV20-1	16	NA	TRBD2	TRBJ2-7	CSASPGLAGIHYEQYF	TGCAGTGCTAGCCCCGGACTAGCGGGAATCCACTACGAGCAGTACTTC
TRBV7-3	13	many	TRBD2	TRBJ2-7	CASSSGLEQEQYF	TGTGCCAGCAGCTCGGGACTAGAGCAAGAGCAGTACTTC
TRBV29-1	12	many	NA	TRBJ2-7	CSVEDPGDEQYF	TGCAGCGTTGAAGACCCCGGCGACGAGCAGTACTTC
TRBV27	14	many	TRBD2	TRBJ2-1	CASSLRLAGGPPFF	TGTGCCAGCAGTTTAAGGCTAGCGGGAGGGCCGCCGTTCTTC
TRBV6-5	14	NA	NA	TRBJ1-2	CASSRGHGDYGYTF	TGTGCCAGCAGCCGAGGACACGGAGACTATGGCTACACCTTC
TRBV19	11	many	NA	TRBJ1-5	CAGGGAEPQHF	TGTGCCGGAGGGGGTGCGGAGCCCCAGCATTTT
TRBV10-2	14	many	NA	TRBJ1-4	CASSGGTTNEKLFF	TGCGCCAGCAGTGGCGGGACAACTAATGAAAAACTGTTTTTT
TRBV2	16	many	NA	TRBJ2-2	CASSEGRWGDTGELFF	TGTGCCAGCAGTGAAGGGCGGTGGGGTGACACCGGGGAGCTGTTTTTT
TRBV9	14	many	TRBD2	TRBJ2-1	CASSVGTTVNEQFF	TGTGCCAGCAGCGTTGGGACTACCGTCAATGAGCAGTTCTTC
TRBV27	13	many	NA	TRBJ2-7	CASSSLARYEQYF	TGTGCCAGCAGTTCCCTGGCTCGTTACGAGCAGTACTTC
TRBV2	16	many	NA	TRBJ2-5	CASSELGRTYQETQYF	TGTGCCAGCAGTGAATTAGGGAGGACGTACCAAGAGACCCAGTACTTC
TRBV18	13	many	NA	TRBJ2-3	CASSRGARDTQYF	TGTGCCAGCTCTCGGGGGGCCAGAGATACGCAGTATTTT
TRBV18	15	few	NA	TRBJ1-5	CASSPKVGAGQPQHF	TGTGCCAGCTCACCCAAGGTGGGGGCAGGTCAGCCCCAGCATTTT
TRBV9	14	many	NA	TRBJ2-2	CASSVGQNTGELFF	TGTGCCAGCAGCGTAGGACAGAACACCGGGGAGCTGTTTTTT
TRBV28	14	NA	NA	TRBJ1-5	CASGSEVFNQPRHF	TGTGCCAGCGGTTCCGAGGTGTTCAATCAGCCCCGGCATTTT
TRBV20-1	11	many	NA	TRBJ1-1	CSARPNTEAFF	TGCAGTGCTAGGCCGAACACTGAAGCTTTCTTT
TRBV5-6	16	medium-sized	TRBD2	TRBJ2-7	CASSEDGSGISYEQYF	TGTGCCAGCAGCGAGGACGGTAGCGGGATTTCCTACGAGCAGTACTTC
TRBV24-1	14	few	NA	TRBJ2-3	CATSEDRSTDTQYF	TGTGCCACCAGTGAGGACAGAAGCACAGATACGCAGTATTTT
TRBV7-2	15	NA	TRBD2	TRBJ2-5	CASSFQLAEGETQYF	TGTGCCAGCAGCTTTCAACTAGCGGAGGGGGAGACCCAGTACTTC
TRBV12-3/TRBV12-4	16	many	TRBD1	TRBJ2-2	CASSSHMDRASGELFF	TGTGCCAGCAGTTCTCACATGGACAGGGCTAGCGGGGAGCTGTTTTTT
TRBV18	14	many	TRBD2	TRBJ2-1	CASSPREGYNEQFF	TGTGCCAGCTCTCCCCGGGAGGGCTACAATGAGCAGTTCTTC
TRBV11-2	13	many	NA	TRBJ1-1	CASSPWAGTEAFF	TGTGCCAGCAGCCCATGGGCCGGTACTGAAGCTTTCTTT
TRBV30	13	many	NA	TRBJ1-2	CAYRLGQYGRYTF	TGTGCCTACCGGCTGGGGCAGTATGGGCGCTACACCTTC
TRBV28	18	NA	TRBD2	TRBJ2-2	CASRYTPGTSLRTGELFF	TGTGCCAGCAGATATACCCCGGGGACTAGCCTGCGGACCGGGGAGCTGTTTTTT
TRBV27	17	NA	NA	TRBJ2-3	CASSTRWTEGDTDTQYF	TGTGCCAGCAGTACTAGGTGGACGGAAGGTGATACAGATACGCAGTATTTT
TRBV28	15	many	NA	TRBJ1-4	CASSPPGRSNEKLFF	TGTGCCAGCAGTCCACCGGGACGCTCGAATGAAAAACTGTTTTTT
TRBV27	17	many	TRBD2	TRBJ2-7	CASSLGRTSGGTYEQYF	TGTGCCAGCAGTTTAGGGCGGACTAGCGGAGGCACCTACGAGCAGTACTTC
TRBV6-1	14	many	NA	TRBJ1-5	CASSEQGNNQPQHF	TGTGCCAGCAGTGAACAAGGGAACAATCAGCCCCAGCATTTT
TRBV12-3/TRBV12-4	12	once	TRBD2	TRBJ2-7	CASSYWGGEQYF	TGTGCCAGCAGCTACTGGGGGGGCGAGCAGTACTTC
TRBV27	14	many	NA	TRBJ2-3	CASSYDSRTDTQYF	TGTGCCAGTAGTTACGACAGCCGCACAGATACGCAGTATTTT
TRBV28	12	medium-sized	NA	TRBJ2-7	CASTRPAQILYF	TGTGCCAGCACCCGGCCCGCCCAGATTTTGTACTTC
TRBV6-6	16	few	TRBD1	TRBJ1-2	CASSYGWDSINYGYTF	TGTGCCAGCAGTTACGGCTGGGACAGCATTAACTATGGCTACACCTTC
TRBV12-3/TRBV12-4	13	many	NA	TRBJ2-3	CASSFGETDTQYF	TGTGCCAGCAGTTTTGGCGAGACAGATACGCAGTATTTT
TRBV28	15	many	NA	TRBJ1-5	CASSTGNVRNQPQHF	TGTGCCAGCAGTACCGGGAACGTCAGAAATCAGCCCCAGCATTTT
TRBV3-1	12	many	NA	TRBJ2-2	CASSPLSGELFF	TGTGCCAGCAGCCCTCTGTCCGGGGAGCTGTTTTTT
TRBV4-2	17	many	TRBD2	TRBJ2-3	CASSHGSAGGLTDTQYF	TGTGCCAGCAGCCACGGTTCGGCGGGAGGTCTCACAGATACGCAGTATTTT
TRBV28	13	many	TRBD1	TRBJ2-7	CASSPGQGYEQYF	TGTGCCAGCAGTCCGGGACAGGGCTACGAGCAGTACTTC
TRBV7-3	15	many	NA	TRBJ2-6	CASSLGGSGANVLTF	TGTGCCAGCAGCTTAGGAGGCTCTGGGGCCAACGTCCTGACTTTC
TRBV11-2	14	NA	NA	TRBJ2-3	CASSSRTATDTQYF	TGTGCCAGCAGCTCGCGGACAGCAACAGATACGCAGTATTTT
TRBV7-2	15	NA	NA	TRBJ2-1	CASSLEGSAWNEQFF	TGTGCCAGCAGCCTGGAAGGGAGTGCATGGAATGAGCAGTTCTTC